This TCR beta chain is from a study of identifying expanded T cells in peripheral blood. Measured with immunoSEQ multiplex PCR; TCRdb has only the in-frame clones, and not every one. The sample shows around 76,000 clones, approximately 87% of them seen only once. Study-wide findings and caveats: Variance in clone template counts between approximately two-week samples significantly increased with total template count across all healthy donors. Technical replicates showed roughly 1.2 changed clones; around 2 weeks around 15; four weeks 19.

Trimming removed 6 bases at V and 4 bases at J, with 19 bases between. The CDR3 consists of 15 residues. CDR1 is SGHNT and CDR2 is YYREEE in the germline V gene (reference sequence). No infections or other immune events were documented during collection. To note about this clone: Its antigen remains unknown.

The sample comprised blood. The receptor was derived from a person between 18 and 75 years old in good health. This sequence joins TRBV5-4 and TRBJ2-5; D remains unclear. CDR3 region: CASNPNKGLPETQYF. The CDR3 coding sequence is TGTGCCAGCAATCCCAATAAAGGGCTCCCAGAGACCCAGTACTTC.